Following are 29 T cell receptor beta chains from one sample sequenced in a study of response to subunit inactivated influenza vaccine. Each CDR3 protein gets one entry after TCRdb re-called the RT-PCR reads with MiXCR. The sample carries 590,000 or so distinct CDR3 sequences, 14% recorded once. Sequenced material: PBMCs from blood, taken 14 to 15 days before vaccination. The source of these receptors is a man aged 50 to 59 who received an inactivated influenza vaccine.

Note on this clonotype: The junction departs from germline at one end; a sequencing error may be responsible. V is TRBV12-3 or TRBV12-4 and J is TRBJ2-3, with 8 bases matching TRBD2. This CDR3 is built from 13 residues. This chain's CDR3 is CASTPAAGGGQDF. In DNA, the CDR3 is TGTGCCAGCACACCCGCGGCGGGGGGAGGTCAGGATTTT.

This chain uses TRBV11-2 with TRBJ2-7; 8 bases line up with TRBD1. From germline, CDR1 is SGHAT and CDR2 FQNNGV. The V gene end was trimmed by 5 bases and the J gene end by 1 base; junction bases not matched to a gene: 16. CDR3 length: 18 amino acids. The DNA for the CDR3 is TGTGCCAGCAGCCTGGTAAGGCAAAGGGGACAGGCATCCTACGAGCAGTACTTC. Translation gives CASSLVRQRGQASYEQYF.

This clonotype showed up just a few times. This rearrangement joins TRBV7-2 to TRBJ1-2, with TRBD1 identical over 11 bases. The CDR3 has 21 amino acids. V lost 1 base to trimming and J lost 4 bases; unmatched junction nucleotides: 20. Germline loops: CDR1 SGHTA, CDR2 FQGNSA. CDR3 coding DNA: TGTGCCAGCAGCTTAGACGCAAAGGATCCCGGGACAGGGGGATCCCCCTATGGCTACACCTTC. It specifies CASSLDAKDPGTGGSPYGYTF.

V usage is TRBV3-1 and J usage is TRBJ2-7; 10 bases are a match to TRBD2. Germline CDR1 is LGHDT and CDR2 is YNNKEL (reference sequence). The CDR3 covers 15 residues. The V gene end was trimmed by 4 bases and the J gene end by 7 bases; junction bases not matched to a gene: 10. CDR3 coding DNA: TGTGCCAGCAGCCGCGGACTAGCGGCCCGGGGGGAGCAGTACTTC. It yields the protein CASSRGLAARGEQYF.

The rearrangement uses TRBV4-2 and TRBJ2-1; 10 nucleotides align to TRBD2. The germline V gene encodes CDR1 LGHNA and CDR2 YNFKEQ. With V trimmed by 3 bases and J by 2 bases, 4 bases remained unmatched. The CDR3 has 16 residues. The CDR3 DNA reads TGTGCCAGCAGCCATGGAAGCGGGAGGGCCTACAATGAGCAGTTCTTC. It is translated as CASSHGSGRAYNEQFF.

The chain combines TRBV7-3 with TRBJ2-3, with D perhaps TRBD2 (6 bases). Germline assignment: CDR1 SGHTA and CDR2 FQGTGA. The CDR3 runs to 14 residues. V was clipped by 2 bases and J by 8 bases, with 14 bases between them. DNA of the CDR3: TGTGCCAGCAGCTTAGACGGGAGTACGGCTACGCAGTATTTT. As protein: CASSLDGSTATQYF.

This clonotype was seen only a few times. V is TRBV7-8 and J is TRBJ1-2; a weak D match, TRBD1 (5 bases). Trimming pared 1 base from V and 1 base from J, leaving 10 bases between. Germline V gives CDR1 SGHVS, CDR2 FQNEAQ. The CDR3 length is 15 residues. CDR3 in amino acids: CASSLDGQGNYGYTF. The CDR3 DNA reads as TGTGCCAGCAGCTTAGACGGTCAGGGTAACTATGGCTACACCTTC.

This clonotype was seen more than once but under ten times. This sequence joins TRBV28 and TRBJ2-7; D may be TRBD2 (5 bases). This CDR3 contains 12 residues. V dropped 6 bases and J dropped 5 bases, with 11 bases sitting between them. In germline, CDR1 is MDHEN, CDR2 SYDVKM. CDR3 sequence: CASSTAADEQYF. CDR3 bases: TGTGCCAGCAGCACAGCGGCCGACGAGCAGTACTTC.

J is TRBJ2-1 and V is TRBV20-1, with 10 bases matching TRBD2. From germline, CDR1 is DFQATT and CDR2 SNEGSKA (reference sequence). V lost 5 bases and J lost 5; bases outside the gene matches: 9. The CDR3 loop spans 15 amino acids. CDR3 nucleotides: TGCAGTGCTGAAAGTCTAGCGGGGGCCAACAATGAGCAGTTCTTC. Its protein is CSAESLAGANNEQFF.

This clonotype was detected once. The chain recombines TRBV5-8 with TRBJ1-1, with unresolved D. Per germline, CDR1 SGHTS and CDR2 YDEGEE. Between the trimmed V and J ends, which lost 5 bases and 5 bases, there was a span of 16 bases. The length of the CDR3 is 14 residues. CDR3 nucleotides: TGTGCCAGCAGGCGCCGGGCCGGAGGTACTGAAGCTTTCTTT. This gives the protein CASRRRAGGTEAFF.

The chain combines TRBV7-9 with TRBJ1-2, with D possibly TRBD1 on 5 matching bases. V was cut by 1 base and J by 2 bases, with 17 bases left in between. The germline V gene has CDR1 SEHNR and CDR2 FQNEAQ (reference sequence). The CDR3 covers 17 residues. This chain's CDR3 is CASSLVGGEKINYGYTF. CDR3 DNA: TGTGCCAGCAGCTTAGTCGGGGGGGAGAAGATCAACTATGGCTACACCTTC.

The table lists this clonotype with a few counts. This rearrangement joins TRBV5-1 to TRBJ2-5, with D unclear. Germline values: CDR1 SGHRS, CDR2 YFSETQ. V lost 3 bases to trimming and J lost 2 bases, with 11 bases between them. The CDR3 consists of 14 residues. The CDR3 DNA follows: TGCGCCAGCAGCTGGGCCGTAGGGCAAGAGACCCAGTACTTC. This encodes CASSWAVGQETQYF. Based on the CDR3 plus reference TRBV5-1 and TRBJ2-5, the full variable domain is KAGVTQTPRYLIKTRGQQVTLSCSPISGHRSVSWYQQTPGQGLQFLFEYFSETQRNKGNFPGRFSGRQFSNSRSEMNVSTLELGDSALYLCASSWAVGQETQYFGPGTRLLVL.

There are many counts of this clonotype. The rearrangement links TRBV12-3 or TRBV12-4 to TRBJ1-2; TRBD1 might be the D (6 bases). V was trimmed by 6 bases and J by 6 bases, leaving 11 bases between them. The CDR3 is made up of 12 amino acids. The CDR3 DNA is TGTGCCAGCAGCTACGGGGGCGATGGCTACACCTTC. Amino acid sequence: CASSYGGDGYTF.

This clonotype was found a few times. The chain links TRBV18 to TRBJ2-4; D may be TRBD2 (5 bases). CDR1 and CDR2 (germline): KGHSH, LQKENI. The CDR3 covers 16 residues. The ends were cut back, 6 bases at V and 0 bases at J, with 15 bases in the middle. The DNA of the CDR3 is TGTGCCAGCTCGTCCGGAGGTTACATAGCCAAAAACATTCAGTACTTC. Its translation is CASSSGGYIAKNIQYF.

This clonotype was seen a few times. This chain uses TRBV20-1 with TRBJ1-2, with 8 positions matching TRBD1. The V gene end was trimmed by 0 bases and the J gene end by 4 bases; junction bases not matched to a gene: 4. Germline CDR1 reads DFQATT; CDR2 reads SNEGSKA (reference sequence). The CDR3 consists of 14 residues. The CDR3 region is CSARESGTGYGYTF. The CDR3 nucleotides read TGCAGTGCTAGAGAGTCCGGGACAGGCTATGGCTACACCTTC.

J is TRBJ2-1 and V is TRBV20-1; D not certain. The V end was cut by 6 bases, the J end by 7 bases, with 7 bases between. This CDR3 comprises 10 residues. Germline V lookup: CDR1 DFQATT, CDR2 SNEGSKA (reference sequence). The CDR3 DNA follows: TGCAGTGCCGCTCTGAATGAGCAGTTCTTC. It yields the protein CSAALNEQFF.

This clonotype has only a few counts. The rearrangement links TRBV4-2 to TRBJ2-5; 7 nucleotides line up with TRBD1. Germline V CDR1 and CDR2: LGHNA, YNFKEQ. This CDR3 has 16 amino acids. The V gene end was trimmed by 0 bases and the J gene end by 1 base; junction bases not matched to a gene: 5. CDR3 sequence reads: CASSQDPRGSQETQYF. The CDR3 DNA follows: TGTGCCAGCAGCCAAGACCCCAGGGGGTCCCAAGAGACCCAGTACTTC.

This clonotype has a handful of counts. The chain has TRBV12-3 or TRBV12-4 and TRBJ2-1; no definite D call. This CDR3 has 13 amino acids. Trimming took off 2 bases at V and 6 bases at J, with 8 bases between the two ends. The CDR3: CASSLMQLNEQFF. In DNA, the CDR3 is TGTGCCAGCAGTTTAATGCAACTCAATGAGCAGTTCTTC.

The sample holds a few counts of this clonotype. The rearrangement joins TRBV6-2 or TRBV6-3 to TRBJ2-1; 10 bases match TRBD2. V shed 4 bases and J 0 bases; nucleotides not matched to a gene: 3. The germline V gene has CDR1 MNHEY and CDR2 SVGEGT. This CDR3 is 16 amino acids long. The CDR3 region is CASSLWTSGSYNEQFF. The CDR3 DNA follows: TGTGCCAGCAGTTTATGGACTAGCGGCTCCTACAATGAGCAGTTCTTC.

CDR3 loop: CASSERDSFYEQYF. CDR3 DNA: TGTGCCAGCAGCGAGCGGGACAGCTTCTACGAGCAGTACTTC. The chain has TRBV7-8 and TRBJ2-7; TRBD1 or TRBD2 may be the D gene (7 bases each). CDR3 length: 14 residues. CDR1 SGHVS and CDR2 FQNEAQ come from the germline V gene. Trimming shortened V by 5 bases and J by 3 bases, and 14 bases separated the two germline ends.

This clonotype has only a few counts. The chain uses TRBV4-3 and TRBJ2-7; D perhaps matches TRBD1 (6 bases). This CDR3 region has 18 residues. V dropped 0 bases and J dropped 2 bases, with 20 bases sitting between them. CDR1 is LGHNA and CDR2 is YSLEER in the germline V gene. The CDR3 loop is CASSQEVPGQRRTYEQYF. The CDR3 DNA reads TGCGCCAGCAGCCAAGAGGTGCCGGGACAAAGAAGAACCTACGAGCAGTACTTC.

The chain has TRBV29-1 and TRBJ2-7, with 9 bases fitting TRBD1. The CDR3 extends over 14 amino acids. V trimming: 4 bases; J trimming: 7 bases; junction bases outside the gene matches: 11. CDR1 is SQVTM, CDR2 ANQGSEA, per germline. This CDR3 is CSVAGTGGAGEQYF. The CDR3 coding sequence is TGCAGCGTTGCGGGAACAGGGGGCGCGGGGGAGCAGTACTTC.

This clonotype came up many times. The V call is TRBV4-3, the J call TRBJ2-7, with 7 bases fitting TRBD1. The germline gives CDR1 LGHNA, CDR2 YSLEER. The CDR3 is made up of 13 amino acids. V was pared by 4 bases and J by 3 bases, with 3 bases of the junction left unmatched. The CDR3 nucleotides read TGCGCCAGCAGCCCTTGGACAGGCTACGAGCAGTACTTC. Its translation is CASSPWTGYEQYF.

This clonotype has at least ten counts. V usage is TRBV12-3 or TRBV12-4 and J usage is TRBJ2-2; D not certain. V gave up 0 bases and J gave up 0 bases, with 5 bases separating them. The length of the CDR3 is 15 residues. Here the CDR3 DNA reads TGTGCCAGCAGTTTAGCCGCAGCGAACACCGGGGAGCTGTTTTTT. It specifies CASSLAAANTGELFF.

This clonotype was seen only a few times. The chain has TRBV6-2 or TRBV6-3 and TRBJ2-7, with 13 bases aligning to TRBD2. Trimming at V came to 2 bases and at J to 0 bases, leaving 4 bases not matched to a gene. The CDR3 has 17 amino acids. Per the germline V gene, CDR1 is MNHEY and CDR2 is SVGEGT. CDR3 nucleotides: TGTGCCAGCAGTTACCCCACTAGCGGGAGGGCCTCCTACGAGCAGTACTTC. Translating gives CASSYPTSGRASYEQYF.

This clonotype has more than one count but fewer than ten. The V call is TRBV5-1, the J call TRBJ2-6; TRBD1 aligns across 9 bases. J gave up 0 bases and V 5 bases, and 9 bases lay outside the gene matches. From germline, CDR1 is SGHRS and CDR2 YFSETQ. The CDR3 has 18 residues. The CDR3 DNA follows: TGCGCCAGCAGTCGTGCCGGGACAGGGTTCTCTGGGGCCAACGTCCTGACTTTC. Translated: CASSRAGTGFSGANVLTF.

This clonotype was detected only a few times. The chain employs TRBV4-3 and TRBJ2-5; D perhaps matches TRBD1 (6 bases). Germline V gene lookup returns CDR1 LGHNA and CDR2 YSLEER. The CDR3 length is 15 residues. Trimming removed 0 bases from V and 5 bases from J, with 13 bases in between. Here the CDR3 reads CASSQDWGRVETQYF. The CDR3 DNA reads TGCGCCAGCAGCCAAGATTGGGGGCGCGTCGAGACCCAGTACTTC.

A word on this clonotype: Given a much more abundant clone one base away, this may be a read error. V is TRBV5-1 and J is TRBJ1-1; TRBD1 agrees at 8 bases. The CDR3 runs 16 residues. CDR1 is SGHRS, CDR2 YFSETQ, per germline. V lost 4 bases and J lost 4; bases outside the gene matches: 12. The CDR3, as DNA: TGCGCCAGCAGCCAGGACAGGGAGGGGGGGTTCACTGAAGCTTTCTTT. This gives the protein CASSQDREGGFTEAFF.

This clonotype was recorded at least ten times. The rearrangement joins TRBV10-3 to TRBJ1-5, with D possibly being TRBD1 (5 bases). CDR3 size: 13 residues. V shed 10 bases and J shed 9 bases, with 19 bases lying between them. The germline CDR1 and CDR2 sequences are ENHRY and SYGVKD. DNA for the CDR3: TGTGCCACCTGGACGGCCGGGGGGGGGCCCCAGCATTTT. Its translation: CATWTAGGGPQHF.